The 9 T cell receptor beta chains below were found in one sample sequenced in a study of blood T cell repertoires in COVID-19. This table comes from immunoSEQ multiplex PCR, and its TCRdb copy is limited to in-frame clones, with some not included. The repertoire consists of around 95,000 clones, with 90% occurring once and the leading ten covering over 4.5%. Sequenced material: peripheral blood. The source of these receptors is a man aged 50 to 59 with acute or convalescent COVID-19.

The V and J genes are TRBV18 and TRBJ2-3; 11 positions match TRBD2. Looked up from germline, CDR1 is KGHSH and CDR2 is LQKENI. Losses at the gene ends were 4 bases for V and 3 bases for J; bases not matched to a gene: 3. This CDR3 is 15 amino acids long. CDR3 amino acids: CASSLTSGSTDTQYF. In DNA form, the CDR3 reads TGTGCCAGCTCACTCACTAGCGGGAGTACAGATACGCAGTATTTT.

The chain is built from TRBV7-8 and TRBJ1-3, with a possible D match to TRBD1 (5 bases). Trimming removed 5 bases at V and 0 bases at J, with 14 bases between. Germline CDR1 and CDR2: SGHVS and FQNEAQ. The CDR3 consists of 16 residues. DNA of the CDR3: TGTGCCAGCAGCCTCGGGACTCCGAGCTCTGGAAACACCATATATTTT. It encodes CASSLGTPSSGNTIYF.

The chain couples TRBV7-8 to TRBJ1-5; D is undetermined. Germline CDR1 and CDR2: SGHVS and FQNEAQ. The CDR3 extends over 15 amino acids. V lost 5 bases to trimming and J lost 1 base, with 12 bases between them. The CDR3 protein is CASSRLTGSNQPQHF. The CDR3 bases are TGTGCCAGCAGCCGATTGACGGGGAGCAATCAGCCCCAGCATTTT. Full variable domain (rest looked up from reference TRBV7-8 and TRBJ1-5): GAGVSQSPRYKVAKRGQDVALRCDPISGHVSLFWYQQALGQGPEFLTYFQNEAQLDKSGLPSDRFFAERPEGSVSTLKIQRTQQEDSAVYLCASSRLTGSNQPQHFGDGTRLSIL.

In this sample, this clone turned up once. The CDR3 nucleotides read TGCGCCAGCCGTCTAGCGGGAGGCTCCTACAATGAGCAGTTCTTC. Protein sequence: CASRLAGGSYNEQFF. J is TRBJ2-1 and V is TRBV5-1; 11 bases align to TRBD2. The CDR3 runs to 15 residues. Germline values: CDR1 SGHRS, CDR2 YFSETQ. Losses at the gene ends were 7 bases for V and 0 bases for J; bases not matched to a gene: 3.

This clone appeared a few times. The J gene is TRBJ2-3, the V gene TRBV3-1 (or the pseudogene TRBV3-2), with 15 nucleotides matching TRBD2. V trimming: 1 base; J trimming: 4 bases; junction bases outside the gene matches: 6. The germline gives CDR1 LGHDT, CDR2 YNNKEL (reference sequence). This CDR3 contains 18 residues. The CDR3 DNA is TGTGCCAGCAGCCAAGGGACTAGCGGGAGGGCCGGGGCAGATACGCAGTATTTT. It is translated as CASSQGTSGRAGADTQYF.

The chain employs TRBV3-1 (or the pseudogene TRBV3-2) and TRBJ2-1; D is uncertain. Germline assignment: CDR1 LGHDT and CDR2 YNNKEL (reference sequence). The ends were cut back, 2 bases at V and 6 bases at J, with 11 bases in the middle. CDR3 length equals 14 residues. The CDR3 is CASSQPLVPNEQFF. In DNA, the CDR3 is TGTGCCAGCAGCCAACCGCTAGTCCCCAATGAGCAGTTCTTC.

This chain uses TRBV12-5 with TRBJ2-7, with TRBD2 identical over 10 bases. The CDR3 length is 15 residues. Looked up from germline, CDR1 is LGHNT and CDR2 is FRNRAP. The ends lost 3 bases at V and 3 bases at J; junction bases unmatched: 5. The CDR3 DNA reads as TGTGCTAGTGGTTTAGCACTAGCGGGGATCTACGAGCAGTACTTC. This encodes CASGLALAGIYEQYF.

Only one count was recorded for this clone. This rearrangement joins TRBV7-6 to TRBJ1-1; tentative D call: TRBD1 (5 bases). The length of the CDR3 is 16 residues. Germline loops: CDR1 SGHVS, CDR2 FNYEAQ. Trimming stripped 1 base from V and 7 bases from J, with 19 bases between. CDR3 DNA: TGTGCCAGCAGCTTAGGTGGTCGGGGAGGGGAGGTTGAAGCTTTCTTT. Translation gives CASSLGGRGGEVEAFF.

The rearrangement links TRBV14 to TRBJ2-4, with D unresolved. The germline V gene has CDR1 SGHDN and CDR2 FVKESK. V dropped 4 bases and J dropped 1 base, with 14 bases sitting between them. The CDR3 is made up of 16 amino acids. The CDR3 DNA sequence: TGTGCCAGCAGCCCCGACCCCGCCGGGGCCAAAAACATTCAGTACTTC. Its translation: CASSPDPAGAKNIQYF.